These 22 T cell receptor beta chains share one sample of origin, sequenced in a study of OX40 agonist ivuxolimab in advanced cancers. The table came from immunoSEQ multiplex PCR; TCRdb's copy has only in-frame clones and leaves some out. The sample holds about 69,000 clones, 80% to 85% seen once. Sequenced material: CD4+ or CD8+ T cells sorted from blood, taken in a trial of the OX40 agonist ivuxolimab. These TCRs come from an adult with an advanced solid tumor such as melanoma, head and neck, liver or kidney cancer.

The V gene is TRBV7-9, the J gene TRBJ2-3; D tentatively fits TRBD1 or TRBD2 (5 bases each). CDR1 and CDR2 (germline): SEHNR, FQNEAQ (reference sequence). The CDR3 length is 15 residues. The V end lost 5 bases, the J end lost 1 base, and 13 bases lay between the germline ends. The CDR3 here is CASSPRDGGTDTQYF. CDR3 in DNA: TGTGCCAGCAGCCCCCGGGACGGAGGCACAGATACGCAGTATTTT.

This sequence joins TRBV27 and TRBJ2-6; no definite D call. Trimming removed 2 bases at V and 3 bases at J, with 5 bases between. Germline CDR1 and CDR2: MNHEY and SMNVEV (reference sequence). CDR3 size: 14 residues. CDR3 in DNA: TGTGCCAGCAGTTTAGGTCTTGGGGCCAACGTCCTGACTTTC. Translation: CASSLGLGANVLTF. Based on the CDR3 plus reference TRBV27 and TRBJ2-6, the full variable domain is EAQVTQNPRYLITVTGKKLTVTCSQNMNHEYMSWYRQDPGLGLRQIYYSMNVEVTDKGDVPEGYKVSRKEKRNFPLILESPSPNQTSLYFCASSLGLGANVLTFGAGSRLTVL.

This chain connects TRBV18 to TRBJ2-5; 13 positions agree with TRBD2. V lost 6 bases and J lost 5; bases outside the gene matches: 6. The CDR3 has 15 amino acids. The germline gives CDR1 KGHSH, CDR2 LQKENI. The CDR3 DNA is TGTGCCAGCTCCCTGGGGACTAGCGGGACGGAGACCCAGTACTTC. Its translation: CASSLGTSGTETQYF.

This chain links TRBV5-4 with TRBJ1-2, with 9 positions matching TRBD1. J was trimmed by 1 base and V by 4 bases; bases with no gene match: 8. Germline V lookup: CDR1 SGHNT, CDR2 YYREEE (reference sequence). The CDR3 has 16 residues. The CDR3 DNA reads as TGTGCCAGCAGCCGACCGGGACAGGGTGGTAACTATGGCTACACCTTC. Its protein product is CASSRPGQGGNYGYTF.

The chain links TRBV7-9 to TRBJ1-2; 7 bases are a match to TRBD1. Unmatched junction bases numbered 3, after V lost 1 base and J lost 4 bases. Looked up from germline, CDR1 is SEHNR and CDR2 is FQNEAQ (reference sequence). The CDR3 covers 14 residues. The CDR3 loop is CASSLEGTAYGYTF. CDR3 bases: TGTGCCAGCAGCTTAGAAGGGACAGCCTATGGCTACACCTTC.

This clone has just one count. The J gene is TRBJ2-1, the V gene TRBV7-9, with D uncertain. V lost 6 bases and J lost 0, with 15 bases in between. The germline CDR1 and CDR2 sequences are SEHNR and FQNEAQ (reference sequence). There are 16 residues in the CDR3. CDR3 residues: CASSFAGARSYNEQFF. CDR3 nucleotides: TGTGCCAGCAGTTTTGCAGGTGCCCGCTCCTACAATGAGCAGTTCTTC.

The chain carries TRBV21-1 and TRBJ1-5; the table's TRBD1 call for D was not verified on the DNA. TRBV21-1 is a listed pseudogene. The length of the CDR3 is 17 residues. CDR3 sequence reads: CASSTRQIPYSNQPQHF. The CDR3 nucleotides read TGTGCCAGCAGCACTAGACAGATTCCCTATAGCAATCAGCCCCAGCATTTT.

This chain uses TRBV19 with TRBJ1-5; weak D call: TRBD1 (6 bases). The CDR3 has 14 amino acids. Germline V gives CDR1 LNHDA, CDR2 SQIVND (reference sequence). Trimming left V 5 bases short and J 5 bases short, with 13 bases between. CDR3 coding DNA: TGTGCCAGTAGTTTACAGGGAGGGGATCAGCCCCAGCATTTT. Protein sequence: CASSLQGGDQPQHF.

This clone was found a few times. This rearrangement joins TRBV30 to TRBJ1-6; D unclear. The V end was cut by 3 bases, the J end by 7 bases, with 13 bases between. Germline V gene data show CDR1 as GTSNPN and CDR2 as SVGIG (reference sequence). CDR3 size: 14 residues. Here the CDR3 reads CAWREKKGNSPLHF. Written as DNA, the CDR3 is TGTGCCTGGAGGGAAAAGAAAGGGAATTCACCCCTCCACTTT.

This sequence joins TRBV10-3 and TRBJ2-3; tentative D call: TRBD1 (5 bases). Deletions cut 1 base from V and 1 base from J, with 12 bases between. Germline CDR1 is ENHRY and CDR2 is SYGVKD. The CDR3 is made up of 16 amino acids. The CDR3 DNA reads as TGTGCCATCAGTGAGTTGACAGTCCAACGCACAGATACGCAGTATTTT. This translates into CAISELTVQRTDTQYF.

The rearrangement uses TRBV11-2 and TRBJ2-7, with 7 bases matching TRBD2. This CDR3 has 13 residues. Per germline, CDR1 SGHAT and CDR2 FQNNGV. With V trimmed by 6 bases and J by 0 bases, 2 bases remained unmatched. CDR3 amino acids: CASRRDYSYEQYF. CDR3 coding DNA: TGTGCCAGCAGAAGGGACTACTCCTACGAGCAGTACTTC.

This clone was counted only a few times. The CDR3, as DNA: TGTGCCAGCAGCCGGGACAGGGGGCGCCCTTGGCGGGAGACCCAGTACTTC. It specifies CASSRDRGRPWRETQYF. This sequence joins TRBV7-2 and TRBJ2-5; 12 bases are a match to TRBD1. Germline V gene sequence: CDR1 SGHTA, CDR2 FQGNSA. The CDR3 loop spans 17 amino acids. J was trimmed by 5 bases and V by 5 bases; bases with no gene match: 12.

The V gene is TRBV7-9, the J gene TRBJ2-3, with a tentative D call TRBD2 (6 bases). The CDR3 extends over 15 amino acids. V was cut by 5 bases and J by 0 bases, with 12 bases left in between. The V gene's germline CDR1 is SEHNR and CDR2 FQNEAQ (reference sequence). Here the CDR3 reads CASSPGLRSTDTQYF. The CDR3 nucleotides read TGTGCCAGCAGCCCGGGACTCCGGAGCACAGATACGCAGTATTTT.

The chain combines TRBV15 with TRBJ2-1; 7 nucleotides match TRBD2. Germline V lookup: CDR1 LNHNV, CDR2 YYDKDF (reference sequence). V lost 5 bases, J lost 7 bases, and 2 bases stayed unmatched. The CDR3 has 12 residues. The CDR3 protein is CATSGGSNEQFF. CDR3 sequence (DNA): TGTGCCACCAGCGGCGGGAGTAATGAGCAGTTCTTC. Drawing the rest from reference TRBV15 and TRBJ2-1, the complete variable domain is DAMVIQNPRYQVTQFGKPVTLSCSQTLNHNVMYWYQQKSSQAPKLLFHYYDKDFNNEADTPDNFQSRRPNTSFCFLDIRSPGLGDTAMYLCATSGGSNEQFFGPGTRLTVL.

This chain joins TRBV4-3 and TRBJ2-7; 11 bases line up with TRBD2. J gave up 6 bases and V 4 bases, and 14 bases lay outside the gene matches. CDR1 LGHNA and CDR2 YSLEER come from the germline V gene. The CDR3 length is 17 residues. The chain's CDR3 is CASSLGRLAGRVGEQYF. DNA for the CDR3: TGCGCCAGCAGCCTAGGGCGACTAGCGGGACGGGTGGGCGAGCAGTACTTC.

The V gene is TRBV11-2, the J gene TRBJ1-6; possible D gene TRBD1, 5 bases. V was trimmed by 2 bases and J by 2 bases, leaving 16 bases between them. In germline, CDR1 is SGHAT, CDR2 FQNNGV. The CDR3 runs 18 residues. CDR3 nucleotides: TGTGCCAGCAGCTTAACGGGTAGGGCAGGGCCCTATAATTCACCCCTCCACTTT. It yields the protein CASSLTGRAGPYNSPLHF.

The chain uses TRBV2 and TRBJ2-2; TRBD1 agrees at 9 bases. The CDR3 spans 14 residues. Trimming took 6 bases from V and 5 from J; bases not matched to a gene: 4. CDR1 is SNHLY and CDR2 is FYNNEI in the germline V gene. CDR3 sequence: CASSATGGTGELFF. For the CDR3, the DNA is TGTGCCAGCAGCGCGACAGGGGGAACCGGGGAGCTGTTTTTT.

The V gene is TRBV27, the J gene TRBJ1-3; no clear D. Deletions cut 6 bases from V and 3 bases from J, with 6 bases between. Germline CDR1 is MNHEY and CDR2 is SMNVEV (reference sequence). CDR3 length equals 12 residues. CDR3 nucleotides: TGTGCCAGCAGGGGTAGTGGAAACACCATATATTTT. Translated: CASRGSGNTIYF.

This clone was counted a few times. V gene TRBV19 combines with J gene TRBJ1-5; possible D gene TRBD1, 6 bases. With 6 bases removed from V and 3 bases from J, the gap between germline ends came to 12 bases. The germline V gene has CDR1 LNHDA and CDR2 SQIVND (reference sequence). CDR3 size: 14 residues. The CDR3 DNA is TGTGCCAGTAGCTCTACAGGGACCAATCAGCCCCAGCATTTT. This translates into CASSSTGTNQPQHF.

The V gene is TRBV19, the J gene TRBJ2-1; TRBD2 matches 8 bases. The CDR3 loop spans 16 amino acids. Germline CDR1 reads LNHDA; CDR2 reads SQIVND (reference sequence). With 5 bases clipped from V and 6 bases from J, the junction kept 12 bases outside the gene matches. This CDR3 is CASSPAGDTFGNEQFF. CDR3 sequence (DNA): TGTGCCAGTAGTCCAGCGGGGGATACCTTCGGCAATGAGCAGTTCTTC.

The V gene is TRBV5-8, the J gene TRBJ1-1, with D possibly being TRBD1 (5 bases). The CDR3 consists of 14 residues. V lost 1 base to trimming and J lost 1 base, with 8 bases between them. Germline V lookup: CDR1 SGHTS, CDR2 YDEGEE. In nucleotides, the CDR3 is TGTGCCAGCAGCTTGTTGCAGGGGAACACTGAAGCTTTCTTT. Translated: CASSLLQGNTEAFF.

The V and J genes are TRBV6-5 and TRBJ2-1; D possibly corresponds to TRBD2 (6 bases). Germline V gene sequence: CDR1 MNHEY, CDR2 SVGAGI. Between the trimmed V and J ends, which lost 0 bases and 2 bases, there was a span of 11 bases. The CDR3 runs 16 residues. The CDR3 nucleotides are TGTGCCAGCAGTTACTCGCGACGGGAGCCCTACAATGAGCAGTTCTTC. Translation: CASSYSRREPYNEQFF.